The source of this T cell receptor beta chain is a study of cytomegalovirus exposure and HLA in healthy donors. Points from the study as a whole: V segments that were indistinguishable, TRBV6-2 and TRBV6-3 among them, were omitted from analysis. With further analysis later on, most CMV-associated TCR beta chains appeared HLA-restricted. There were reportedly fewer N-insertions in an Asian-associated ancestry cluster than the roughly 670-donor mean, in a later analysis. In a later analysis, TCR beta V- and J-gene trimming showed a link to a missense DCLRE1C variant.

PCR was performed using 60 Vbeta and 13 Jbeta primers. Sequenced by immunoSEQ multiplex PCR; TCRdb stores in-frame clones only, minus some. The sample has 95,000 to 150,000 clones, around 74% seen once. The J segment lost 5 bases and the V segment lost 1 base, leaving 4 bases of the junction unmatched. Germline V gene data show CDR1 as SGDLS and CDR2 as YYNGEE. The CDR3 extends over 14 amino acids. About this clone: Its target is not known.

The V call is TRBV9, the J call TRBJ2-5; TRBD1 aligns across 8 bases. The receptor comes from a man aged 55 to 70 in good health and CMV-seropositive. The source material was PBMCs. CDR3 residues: CASSVSGGRETQYF. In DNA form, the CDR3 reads TGTGCCAGCAGCGTATCAGGGGGCAGGGAGACCCAGTACTTC.